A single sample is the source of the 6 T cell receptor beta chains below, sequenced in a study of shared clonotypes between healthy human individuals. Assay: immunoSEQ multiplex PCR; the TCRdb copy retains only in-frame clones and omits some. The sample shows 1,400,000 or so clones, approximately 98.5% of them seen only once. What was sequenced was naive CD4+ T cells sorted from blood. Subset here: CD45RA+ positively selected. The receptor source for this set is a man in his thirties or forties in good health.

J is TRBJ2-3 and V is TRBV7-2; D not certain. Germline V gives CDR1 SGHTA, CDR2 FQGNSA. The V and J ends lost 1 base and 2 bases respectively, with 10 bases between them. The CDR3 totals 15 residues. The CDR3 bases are TGTGCCAGCAGCTTAGGAACACGGACCACAGATACGCAGTATTTT. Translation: CASSLGTRTTDTQYF.

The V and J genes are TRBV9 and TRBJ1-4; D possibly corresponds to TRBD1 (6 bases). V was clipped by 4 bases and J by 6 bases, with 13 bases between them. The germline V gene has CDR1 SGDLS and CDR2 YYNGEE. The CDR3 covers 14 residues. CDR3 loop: CASSRQVGDEKLFF. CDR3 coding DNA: TGTGCCAGCAGCAGACAGGTAGGGGATGAAAAACTGTTTTTT.

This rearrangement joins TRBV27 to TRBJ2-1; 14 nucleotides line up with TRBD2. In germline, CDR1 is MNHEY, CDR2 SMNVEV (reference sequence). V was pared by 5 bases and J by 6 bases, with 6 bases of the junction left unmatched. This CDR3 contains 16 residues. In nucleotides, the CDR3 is TGTGCCAGCAGTACCCCGGGACTAGCGGGAGTCAATGAGCAGTTCTTC. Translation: CASSTPGLAGVNEQFF.

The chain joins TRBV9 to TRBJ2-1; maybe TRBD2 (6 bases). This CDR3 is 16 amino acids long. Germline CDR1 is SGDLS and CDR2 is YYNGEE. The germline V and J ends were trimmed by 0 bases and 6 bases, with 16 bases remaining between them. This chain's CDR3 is CASSVVGRTFGNEQFF. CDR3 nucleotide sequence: TGTGCCAGCAGCGTAGTAGGGAGGACATTCGGCAATGAGCAGTTCTTC.

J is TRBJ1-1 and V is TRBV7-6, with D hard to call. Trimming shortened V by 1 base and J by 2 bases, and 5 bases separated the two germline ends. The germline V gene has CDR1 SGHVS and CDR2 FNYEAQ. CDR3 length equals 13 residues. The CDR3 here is CASSLVHNTEAFF. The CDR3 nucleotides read TGTGCCAGCAGCTTAGTACACAACACTGAAGCTTTCTTT.

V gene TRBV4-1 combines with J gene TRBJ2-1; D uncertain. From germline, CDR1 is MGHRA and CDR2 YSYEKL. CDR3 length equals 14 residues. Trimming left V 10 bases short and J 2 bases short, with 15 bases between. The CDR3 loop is CATSAIPPYNEQFF. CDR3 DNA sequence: TGCGCCACCTCAGCCATCCCCCCCTACAATGAGCAGTTCTTC.